This TCR beta chain was identified in a study of T cell responses to AZD1222 COVID-19 vaccine (dated by TCRdb to the early 2020s). About the investigation overall: AZD1222 recipients given second doses at about 4 weeks or at about 12 weeks were pooled, since spike-specific TCR depth and breadth were not found to differ between the two schedules. A total of under 250 trial participants underwent TCR sequencing, of whom more than 200 had received two doses of AZD1222 and around 25 had received two doses of the MenACWY control vaccine. Trial participants were enrolled into age subgroups of 18-55, 56-69 and 70-plus years, which contained around 140, 26 and 57 TCR-sequenced participants, respectively.

The time point label corresponds to: baseline before first vaccination. Vaccinee samples came from UK trials COV001 and COV002, including a single-blind randomized controlled phase 2/3 trial of AZD1222 (ChAdOx1 nCoV-19) in healthy adults. For TCRbeta chain sequencing, PBMC samples were collected from trial participants at day 0 and at day 28 after the second dose. The CDR3 regions of human TCRbeta chains were analyzed by immunosequencing. As for how the authors treated the data: Repertoire TCRs were matched against a reference library of SARS-CoV-2-specific TCRs generated with the MIRA antigen-specificity platform. Breadth was defined as the fraction of unique TCRs that were SARS-CoV-2-associated. Depth was defined as the fraction of total T cells that were SARS-CoV-2-associated. Using the MIRA data, every spike-specific TCR was mapped to the spike region that the TCR reacted to and assigned to either a CD4 or a CD8 class. Log10-transformed breadth and depth values were compared by one-way ANOVA with Sidak's multiple comparisons tests. Held by TCRdb, this immuneACCESS table contains in-frame sequences only and omits some clones. Under half of the omission traces to an unresolved V gene where checked; the cause of the rest is unknown. V and J calls and clone size are copied from that table; D and trimming were computed from the DNA. This sample has 130,000 to 150,000 clones in its table, and 70% to 90% of those were observed once. The leading ten clones occupy roughly 16% of the sample.

On the study overall, not on this receptor specifically: Only a handful of AZD1222 recipients were SARS-CoV-2 seropositive at baseline, limiting conclusions about previously exposed vaccinees. Spike-specific TCR breadth and depth rose significantly after two AZD1222 doses compared with day 0 and with MenACWY recipients. Because no day 14 peak-response samples were available, repertoires were characterized only after the peak T cell response. Most participants were white British and females outnumbered males, and the authors suggested that clonal diversity may have been underestimated. Reportedly, close to half of the unique spike-specific TCRs recognized epitopes lying outside the regions that are mutated in the B.1.351 and B.1.1.7 variants. CD4 TCRs associated with the vaccine covered the entire spike protein, and the dominant responses were in regions 160-218 and 743-854. In the small 56-69-year group, the increase in depth fell short of significance, most likely because of low power.

This clone was counted between two and nine times. It has no known antigen specificity. Per-nucleotide qualities are absent, and no much larger clonotype sits a single base away. According to the germline V gene, CDR1 reads LGHNA and CDR2 reads YSLEER. The CDR3 has 15 amino acids, counting the end cysteine and phenylalanine. Kept here is only the CDR3 DNA, which spans 45 bases and is read in frame from base 1. V lost 1 base and J lost 1 base; the stretch between them is 10 bases long. The source is an adult in good health. The source material was peripheral blood, sampled on day 0 of AZD1222 vaccination. The rearranged chain carries TRBV4-3 and TRBJ2-5, and TRBD2 may be the D gene, going by 6 matching bases. For the CDR3, the sequence is CASSQGSGPQETQYF. The DNA sequence reads TGCGCCAGCAGCCAAGGGAGCGGGCCCCAAGAGACCCAGTACTTC.